This is a list of T cell receptor beta chains from one sample in a study of response to subunit inactivated influenza vaccine. From the RT-PCR reads, TCRdb called clonotypes with MiXCR, one entry per CDR3 protein. The sample has roughly 460,000 distinct CDR3 sequences, 10% to 11% seen once. Sequences were derived from PBMCs from blood, sampled roughly 46 days after vaccination. The receptors derive from a middle-aged man who received an inactivated influenza vaccine. Each CDR3 is given with its conserved first and last residue. D genes are given only for firm matches. Only part of the rows carry a size: once, few, many, or a class if the clone is expanded.

j_gene,d_gene,v_gene,abundance,CDR3aa,CDR3nt
TRBJ2-2,TRBD1,TRBV6-2/TRBV6-3,few,CATGTSGTGDAGELFF,TGTGCCACCGGAACCTCCGGGACAGGGGACGCCGGGGAGCTGTTTTTT
TRBJ2-3,TRBD1,TRBV7-9,NA,CASSFRDRTADTQYF,TGTGCCAGCAGCTTTCGGGACAGGACCGCAGATACGCAGTATTTT
TRBJ1-5,NA,TRBV7-2,NA,CASSPEFGQPQHF,TGTGCCAGCAGCCCAGAATTTGGTCAGCCCCAGCATTTT
TRBJ2-7,TRBD1,TRBV5-1,NA,CASSLASTGGFSYEQYF,TGCGCCAGCAGCTTGGCGTCGACAGGGGGGTTCTCCTACGAGCAGTACTTC
TRBJ2-3,TRBD2,TRBV9,many,CASSVDWGTSGDTQYF,TGTGCCAGCAGCGTAGACTGGGGGACTAGCGGAGATACGCAGTATTTT
TRBJ1-4,NA,TRBV2,many,CASSERQARGEKLFF,TGTGCCAGCAGCGAGAGACAGGCGAGAGGTGAAAAACTGTTTTTT
TRBJ2-3,NA,TRBV12-3/TRBV12-4,few,CASSLVRRGRIDTQYF,TGTGCCAGCAGTTTAGTGAGGAGGGGGCGGATAGATACGCAGTATTTT
TRBJ1-1,NA,TRBV7-2,NA,CASSLSGTRNDEAFF,TGTGCCAGCAGCTTATCAGGGACTAGGAACGATGAAGCTTTCTTT
TRBJ2-1,NA,TRBV20-1,many,CSARTQGLNEQFF,TGCAGTGCTCGAACACAGGGTCTCAATGAGCAGTTCTTC
TRBJ2-1,NA,TRBV2,NA,CASWDRIRVGNEQFF,TGTGCCAGCTGGGACCGCATCCGGGTCGGGAATGAGCAGTTCTTC
TRBJ2-5,NA,TRBV28,many,CASTEQGGQETQYF,TGTGCCAGCACCGAACAGGGAGGCCAAGAGACCCAGTACTTC
TRBJ2-2,NA,TRBV4-3,few,CASSQEYGGRLTGELFF,TGCGCCAGCAGCCAAGAGTATGGAGGGCGCCTCACCGGGGAGCTGTTTTTT
TRBJ1-2,NA,TRBV6-1,few,CASSGGPGEDYGYTF,TGTGCCAGCAGTGGGGGGCCAGGGGAGGACTATGGCTACACCTTC
TRBJ2-5,TRBD2,TRBV10-3,many,CAISELAGGEQETQYF,TGTGCCATCAGTGAGCTAGCGGGGGGCGAACAAGAGACCCAGTACTTC
TRBJ2-5,NA,TRBV5-6,many,CASSLYETQYF,TGTGCCAGCAGCTTGTATGAGACCCAGTACTTC